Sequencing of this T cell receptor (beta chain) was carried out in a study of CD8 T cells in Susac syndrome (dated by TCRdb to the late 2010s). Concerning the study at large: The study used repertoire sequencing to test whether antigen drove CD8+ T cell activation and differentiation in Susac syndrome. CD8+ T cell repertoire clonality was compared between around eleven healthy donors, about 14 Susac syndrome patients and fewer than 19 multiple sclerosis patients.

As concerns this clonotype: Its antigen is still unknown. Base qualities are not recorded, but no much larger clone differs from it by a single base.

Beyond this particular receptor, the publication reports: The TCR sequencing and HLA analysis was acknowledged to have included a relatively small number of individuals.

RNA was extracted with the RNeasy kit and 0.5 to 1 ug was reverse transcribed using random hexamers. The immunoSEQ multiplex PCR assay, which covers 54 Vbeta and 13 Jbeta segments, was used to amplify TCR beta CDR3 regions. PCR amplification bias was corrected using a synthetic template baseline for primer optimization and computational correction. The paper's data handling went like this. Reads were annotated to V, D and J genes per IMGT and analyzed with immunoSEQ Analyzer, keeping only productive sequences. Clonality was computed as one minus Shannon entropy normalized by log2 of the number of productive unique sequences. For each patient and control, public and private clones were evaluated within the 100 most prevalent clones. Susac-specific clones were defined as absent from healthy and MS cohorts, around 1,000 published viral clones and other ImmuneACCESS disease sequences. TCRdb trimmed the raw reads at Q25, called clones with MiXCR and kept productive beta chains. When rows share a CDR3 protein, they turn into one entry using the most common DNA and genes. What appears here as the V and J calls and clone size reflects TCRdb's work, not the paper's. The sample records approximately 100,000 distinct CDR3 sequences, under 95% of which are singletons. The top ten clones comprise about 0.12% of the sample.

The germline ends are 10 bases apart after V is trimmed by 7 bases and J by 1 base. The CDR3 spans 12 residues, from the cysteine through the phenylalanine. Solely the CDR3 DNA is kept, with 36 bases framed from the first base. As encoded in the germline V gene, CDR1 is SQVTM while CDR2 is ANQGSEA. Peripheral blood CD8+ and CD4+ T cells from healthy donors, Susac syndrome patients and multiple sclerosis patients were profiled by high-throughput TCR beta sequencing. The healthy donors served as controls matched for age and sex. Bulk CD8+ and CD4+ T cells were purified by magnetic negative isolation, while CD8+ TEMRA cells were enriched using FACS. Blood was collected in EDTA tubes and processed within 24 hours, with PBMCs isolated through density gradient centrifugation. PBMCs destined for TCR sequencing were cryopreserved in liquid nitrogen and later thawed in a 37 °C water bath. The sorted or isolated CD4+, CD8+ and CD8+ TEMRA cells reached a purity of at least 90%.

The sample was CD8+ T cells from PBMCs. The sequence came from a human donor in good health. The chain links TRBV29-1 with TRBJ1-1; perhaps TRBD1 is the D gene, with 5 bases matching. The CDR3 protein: CSGGTGNTEAFF. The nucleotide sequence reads TGCAGCGGGGGGACGGGGAACACTGAAGCTTTCTTT.